The rows below give T cell receptor beta chains drawn from one sample of a study of control samples from healthy donors and cancer patients. TCRdb keeps only in-frame clones here, not all; method: immunoSEQ multiplex PCR. The repertoire holds 100,000 to 150,000 clones, with around 92% as singletons. Specimen: PBMCs. The receptors shown here come from a man older than 75 with head and neck cancer. Each CDR3 is given with its conserved first and last residue. D genes are given only for firm matches. Clone size is shown for a subset of rows, as once, few, many or a class of expanded clone.

d_gene | j_gene | abundance | v_gene | CDR3aa | CDR3nt
TRBD1 | TRBJ1-4 | - | TRBV19 | CASSMGTANEKLFF | TGTGCCAGTAGTATGGGGACAGCTAATGAAAAACTGTTTTTT
- | TRBJ1-4 | once | TRBV5-5 | CASSQVGAANEKLFF | TGTGCCAGCTCGCAGGTTGGGGCGGCTAATGAAAAACTGTTTTTT
- | TRBJ1-3 | - | TRBV30 | CAWSVVSGNTIYF | TGTGCCTGGAGTGTGGTCTCTGGAAACACCATATATTTT
- | TRBJ2-7 | - | TRBV7-8 | CASSPVRSMGEQYF | TGTGCCAGCAGCCCTGTCCGTTCCATGGGGGAGCAGTACTTC
- | TRBJ1-5 | - | TRBV19 | CASSISLQPQHF | TGTGCCAGTAGTATTTCCTTACAGCCCCAGCATTTT
TRBD1 | TRBJ1-5 | - | TRBV6-2/TRBV6-3 | CASSLLRDRGVQPQHF | TGTGCCAGCAGCCTTCTCCGGGACAGGGGGGTACAGCCCCAGCATTTT
- | TRBJ1-3 | - | TRBV30 | CAWSRHGLSLSSGNTIYF | TGTGCCTGGAGCCGACACGGACTCTCCTTATCCTCTGGAAACACCATATATTTT
TRBD1 | TRBJ1-5 | once | TRBV2 | CASSSQGARNQPQHF | TGTGCCAGCAGTTCCCAGGGGGCTCGTAATCAGCCCCAGCATTTT
- | TRBJ2-2 | once | TRBV6-2/TRBV6-3 | CASSLARGTGELFF | TGTGCCAGCAGTTTGGCGAGAGGCACCGGGGAGCTGTTTTTT
- | TRBJ2-7 | - | TRBV27 | CASSTGTVSSYEQYF | TGTGCCAGCAGTACAGGGACGGTGAGCTCCTACGAGCAGTACTTC
- | TRBJ1-6 | - | TRBV6-5 | CASSLYNSPLHF | TGTGCCAGCAGCCTTTATAATTCACCCCTCCACTTT
TRBD1 | TRBJ2-3 | - | TRBV7-9 | CASSLMTGQGTDTQYF | TGTGCCAGCAGCTTAATGACGGGACAGGGGACAGATACGCAGTATTTT
TRBD1 | TRBJ2-2 | - | TRBV6-6 | CASRRTGAGELFF | TGTGCCAGCAGGCGGACAGGGGCCGGGGAGCTGTTTTTT
- | TRBJ2-5 | - | TRBV7-9 | CASSLAQQETQYF | TGTGCCAGCAGCTTAGCACAGCAAGAGACCCAGTACTTC
TRBD2 | TRBJ2-1 | - | TRBV3-1/TRBV3-2 | CASSQGVQRGGYEQFF | TGTGCCAGCAGCCAAGGAGTCCAGCGGGGGGGATATGAGCAGTTCTTC
- | TRBJ1-3 | - | TRBV20-1 | CSASARGSGNTIYF | TGCAGTGCTAGTGCTAGGGGGTCTGGAAACACCATATATTTT
TRBD1 | TRBJ2-1 | - | TRBV5-1 | CASSMGQALPGDEQFF | TGCGCCAGCAGCATGGGACAGGCCCTCCCTGGGGATGAGCAGTTCTTC
TRBD1 | TRBJ1-2 | - | TRBV27 | CASSLLAGGYGYTF | TGTGCCAGCAGTTTACTGGCAGGGGGCTATGGCTACACCTTC
- | TRBJ1-4 | - | TRBV5-1 | CASSPDRRPHNEKLFF | TGCGCCAGCAGCCCCGACAGGCGACCTCATAATGAAAAACTGTTTTTT
- | TRBJ1-5 | - | TRBV5-1 | CASSLRGGEQPQHF | TGCGCCAGCAGCTTGCGGGGGGGTGAGCAGCCCCAGCATTTT
TRBD2 | TRBJ2-5 | - | TRBV5-4 | CASSSALAAQETQYF | TGTGCCAGCAGCTCCGCTCTAGCGGCTCAAGAGACCCAGTACTTC
- | TRBJ2-1 | - | TRBV2 | CAGERFSYNEQFF | TGTGCCGGGGAGCGGTTTTCCTACAATGAGCAGTTCTTC
TRBD2 | TRBJ2-2 | - | TRBV7-6 | CASSPLAGQTGELFF | TGTGCCAGCAGCCCACTAGCGGGACAAACCGGGGAGCTGTTTTTT
- | TRBJ2-5 | - | TRBV2 | CATRAYETQYF | TGTGCCACCCGGGCCTACGAGACCCAGTACTTC
- | TRBJ1-1 | once | TRBV25-1 | CASSGRQVTSGTEAFF | TGTGCCAGCAGTGGCCGCCAGGTGACCTCCGGCACTGAAGCTTTCTTT
TRBD1 | TRBJ1-6 | few | TRBV6-5 | CASSFRQGSYNSPLHF | TGTGCCAGCAGTTTCCGACAGGGGTCCTATAATTCACCCCTCCACTTT
- | TRBJ1-6 | - | TRBV4-3 | CASSQDKGDNSPLHF | TGCGCCAGCAGCCAAGATAAGGGGGATAATTCACCCCTCCACTTT